What follows are 8 T cell receptor beta chains derived from one specimen sequenced in a study of blood T cell repertoires in COVID-19. The assay was immunoSEQ multiplex PCR, and TCRdb's table has in-frame clones only and misses some. The sample carries 140,000 or so clones, around 72% recorded once. The sequenced sample was peripheral blood. The receptors derive from a woman aged 55-75 years with acute or convalescent COVID-19.

As concerns this clone: This sample also contains other DNA sequences that code for the same CDR3. This chain uses TRBV3-1 (or the pseudogene TRBV3-2) with TRBJ1-2; tentatively, D is TRBD1 (5 bases). Germline V gene lookup returns CDR1 LGHDT and CDR2 YNNKEL (reference sequence). This CDR3 has 16 residues. V was trimmed by 1 base and J by 7 bases, leaving 19 bases between them. The chain's CDR3 is CASSQVGTGDTGGYTF. The DNA for the CDR3 is TGTGCCAGCAGCCAAGTGGGAACAGGTGATACGGGTGGCTACACCTTC.

This clone was recorded only once. The gene calls are TRBV18 and TRBJ1-3; D not certain. Looked up from germline, CDR1 is KGHSH and CDR2 is LQKENI. CDR3 length: 16 residues. V lost 3 bases, J lost 4 bases, and 16 bases lay in between. The CDR3 bases are TGTGCCAGCTCACCGGAGGCGGGCCTTGGAGGAAACACCATATATTTT. It yields the protein CASSPEAGLGGNTIYF.

The V call is TRBV6-9, the J call TRBJ2-7; 13 bases align to TRBD2. This CDR3 is 16 amino acids long. V shed 5 bases and J 1 base; nucleotides not matched to a gene: 5. Germline V lookup: CDR1 MNHGY, CDR2 SVAAGI. The CDR3 is CASSPRTSGSSYEQYF. CDR3 DNA: TGTGCCAGCAGTCCTCGGACTAGCGGGAGTTCCTACGAGCAGTACTTC.

This clone showed up just a few times. This chain links TRBV12-5 with TRBJ2-2; weak D call: TRBD2 (6 bases). V dropped 2 bases and J dropped 8 bases, with 12 bases sitting between them. Germline assignment: CDR1 LGHNT and CDR2 FRNRAP. The CDR3 has 14 residues. This CDR3 is CASGLSNAGGELFF. For the CDR3, the DNA is TGTGCTAGTGGTTTGTCAAATGCGGGAGGGGAGCTGTTTTTT.

CDR3: CASQLDRGRGTEAFF. The CDR3 coding sequence is TGTGCCAGCCAGTTGGACCGAGGGAGGGGCACTGAAGCTTTCTTT. The chain employs TRBV2 and TRBJ1-1; D perhaps matches TRBD1 (5 bases). Germline V gene sequence: CDR1 SNHLY, CDR2 FYNNEI. V shed 8 bases and J shed 4 bases, with 20 bases lying between them. CDR3 length: 15 amino acids. The full variable domain, rest sourced from reference TRBV2 and TRBJ1-1, is EPEVTQTPSHQVTQMGQEVILRCVPISNHLYFYWYRQILGQKVEFLVSFYNNEISEKSEIFDDQFSVERPDGSNFTLKIRSTKLEDSAMYFCASQLDRGRGTEAFFGQGTRLTVV.

The CDR3 here is CASSLEPRDNTEAFF. In DNA, the CDR3 is TGCGCCAGCAGCTTGGAGCCCAGGGATAACACTGAAGCTTTCTTT. The genes are TRBV5-1 and TRBJ1-1, with D tentatively TRBD1 (5 bases). Trimming took off 0 bases at V and 2 bases at J, with 11 bases between the two ends. CDR1 is SGHRS, CDR2 YFSETQ, per germline. This CDR3 comprises 15 residues.

DNA of the CDR3: TGTGCCAGCAGCTTAGGGCTAGCGGGAGGTAAGGAGCAGTACTTC. Residues: CASSLGLAGGKEQYF. V and J are TRBV7-9 and TRBJ2-7, with 11 bases that match TRBD2. The V gene's germline CDR1 is SEHNR and CDR2 FQNEAQ (reference sequence). J was trimmed by 7 bases and V by 1 base; bases with no gene match: 6. The CDR3 has 15 amino acids. The whole variable domain, filled in from reference TRBV7-9 and TRBJ2-7, reads DTGVSQNPRHKITKRGQNVTFRCDPISEHNRLYWYRQTLGQGPEFLTYFQNEAQLEKSRLLSDRFSAERPKGSFSTLEIQRTEQGDSAMYLCASSLGLAGGKEQYFGPGTRLTVT.

J is TRBJ2-3 and V is TRBV27; D is perhaps TRBD1 (5 bases). Germline V gene data show CDR1 as MNHEY and CDR2 as SMNVEV (reference sequence). This CDR3 is built from 15 residues. The V gene lost 3 bases and the J gene lost 0 bases, with 10 bases spanning the gap. The CDR3 protein is CASSFLTGSTDTQYF. The CDR3, as DNA: TGTGCCAGCAGTTTTCTCACAGGTAGCACAGATACGCAGTATTTT.